The 23 T cell receptor beta chains below come from one sample, sequenced in a study of PD-1 blockade in classical Hodgkin lymphoma. Measured with immunoSEQ multiplex PCR; TCRdb has only the in-frame clones, and not every one. The table records under 60,000 clones, roughly nine tenths of them present only once. Sample time point: cycle 4 day 1 (C4D1), after about 6 weeks of nivolumab. With no exception, relapse followed autologous stem cell transplantation in all patients, and brentuximab vedotin exposure varied. Sequencing was performed on peripheral blood mononuclear cells (PBMCs), taken before the fourth cycle of nivolumab. The source is a human donor with classical Hodgkin lymphoma.

The chain carries TRBV23-1 and TRBJ2-2, with 12 bases lining up with TRBD1. TRBV23-1 is given ORF status, its function remaining uncertain. The V gene end was trimmed by 0 bases and the J gene end by 4 bases; junction bases not matched to a gene: 9. This CDR3 region has 19 residues. In nucleotides, the CDR3 is TGCGCCAGCAGTCAATCGAAACCGCGGGACAGGGGGCGCACCGGGGAGCTGTTTTTT. As protein: CASSQSKPRDRGRTGELFF.

This chain connects TRBV9 to TRBJ2-7; the match to TRBD1 covers 7 bases. The CDR3 spans 13 residues. Germline values: CDR1 SGDLS, CDR2 YYNGEE. V lost 4 bases, J lost 2 bases, and 3 bases stayed unmatched. CDR3 bases: TGTGCCAGCAGCAAAGGACAGGCCTACGAGCAGTACTTC. Amino acids: CASSKGQAYEQYF.

This clone was picked up one time. The rearrangement uses TRBV6-1 and TRBJ2-5, with a weak D call TRBD1 (5 bases). The germline CDR1 and CDR2 sequences are MNHNS and SASEGT. The CDR3 covers 15 residues. V lost 7 bases, J lost 3 bases, and 18 bases lay in between. DNA for the CDR3: TGTGCCAGCATGGGGCAAGGTTTTCCGGAAGAGACCCAGTACTTC. Protein sequence: CASMGQGFPEETQYF.

The J gene is TRBJ1-1, the V gene TRBV4-2; no firm D call. There are 15 residues in the CDR3. CDR1 LGHNA and CDR2 YNFKEQ come from the germline V gene. V shed 8 bases and J shed 1 base, with 17 bases lying between them. The CDR3: CASATIIGENTEAFF. The CDR3 DNA follows: TGTGCCAGCGCAACTATTATCGGAGAGAACACTGAAGCTTTCTTT.

This clone has only one observation. The J gene is TRBJ2-7, the V gene TRBV5-1; 11 bases match TRBD1. Trimming at V came to 4 bases and at J to 7 bases, leaving 7 bases not matched to a gene. The germline CDR1 and CDR2 sequences are SGHRS and YFSETQ. The CDR3 length is 14 residues. The CDR3 sequence is CASSDGQGAGEQYF. DNA for the CDR3: TGCGCCAGCAGCGACGGACAGGGGGCTGGGGAGCAGTACTTC. Variable domain in full (rest from reference TRBV5-1 and TRBJ2-7): KAGVTQTPRYLIKTRGQQVTLSCSPISGHRSVSWYQQTPGQGLQFLFEYFSETQRNKGNFPGRFSGRQFSNSRSEMNVSTLELGDSALYLCASSDGQGAGEQYFGPGTRLTVT.

The chain uses TRBV7-2 and TRBJ1-1; 10 bases fit TRBD1. Germline CDR1 SGHTA, CDR2 FQGNSA. After removal of 5 bases from V and 4 bases from J, the junction contained 13 bases not matched to a gene. There are 17 residues in the CDR3. The CDR3 region is CASSQSRQGAWSTEAFF. CDR3 DNA: TGTGCCAGCAGCCAATCTAGACAGGGGGCATGGAGCACTGAAGCTTTCTTT.

The CDR3: CASSSSTGPVETQYF. The CDR3 coding sequence is TGTGCCAGCAGTTCCTCTACAGGGCCCGTGGAGACCCAGTACTTC. The genes are TRBV28 and TRBJ2-5; a possible D gene is TRBD1 (6 bases). Between the trimmed V and J ends, which lost 4 bases and 5 bases, there was a span of 17 bases. Germline V gene data show CDR1 as MDHEN and CDR2 as SYDVKM. This CDR3 contains 15 residues.

The chain is built from TRBV6-1 and TRBJ1-4, with D uncertain. This CDR3 is built from 14 residues. CDR1 and CDR2 from the germline V gene are MNHNS and SASEGT. V shed 2 bases and J shed 4 bases, with 8 bases lying between them. DNA for the CDR3: TGTGCCAGCAGTGAATTCAGGAATAATGAAAAACTGTTTTTT. Translation: CASSEFRNNEKLFF.

The V call is TRBV25-1, the J call TRBJ2-1, with TRBD2 matching over 9 bases. Losses at the gene ends were 3 bases for V and 2 bases for J; bases not matched to a gene: 2. Germline V CDR1 and CDR2: MGHDK, SYGVNS. There are 15 residues in the CDR3. The CDR3 DNA is TGTGCCAGCAGTGACTTAGCGGGGGCCTACAATGAGCAGTTCTTC. It specifies CASSDLAGAYNEQFF.

The chain uses TRBV5-1 and TRBJ2-5; TRBD2 aligns across 8 bases. Trimming removed 1 base from V and 6 bases from J; junction bases left unmatched: 2. Germline V gene lookup returns CDR1 SGHRS and CDR2 YFSETQ. This CDR3 spans 13 amino acids. CDR3 sequence reads: CASSLQREKTQYF. In DNA, the CDR3 is TGCGCCAGCAGCTTGCAGCGGGAGAAGACCCAGTACTTC. Drawing the rest from reference TRBV5-1 and TRBJ2-5, the complete variable domain is KAGVTQTPRYLIKTRGQQVTLSCSPISGHRSVSWYQQTPGQGLQFLFEYFSETQRNKGNFPGRFSGRQFSNSRSEMNVSTLELGDSALYLCASSLQREKTQYFGPGTRLLVL.

This chain connects TRBV7-2 to TRBJ2-7; D is ambiguous. The ends were cut back, 1 base at V and 2 bases at J, with 12 bases in the middle. Germline CDR1 reads SGHTA; CDR2 reads FQGNSA. The CDR3 contains 15 residues. The CDR3 DNA is TGTGCCAGCAGCTTAGAGGTTCAGGAGACCTACGAGCAGTACTTC. Protein: CASSLEVQETYEQYF.

The J gene is TRBJ1-6, the V gene TRBV7-9, with TRBD1 matching over 7 bases. The CDR3 sequence is 17 residues long. In germline, CDR1 is SEHNR, CDR2 FQNEAQ (reference sequence). Germline trimming cut 5 bases from V and 0 bases from J; bases unmatched to any gene: 7. CDR3 sequence reads: CASSLGTASSYNSPLHF. The DNA of the CDR3 is TGTGCCAGCAGCCTAGGGACAGCTAGCTCCTATAATTCACCCCTCCACTTT.

The rearrangement joins TRBV11-2 to TRBJ1-1; D is ambiguous. Trimming stripped 6 bases from V and 6 bases from J, with 11 bases between. CDR1 and CDR2 (germline): SGHAT, FQNNGV. The CDR3 has 12 amino acids. The CDR3 DNA follows: TGTGCCAGCAGTGTGATCAATCCTGAAGCTTTCTTT. Its translation: CASSVINPEAFF.

The gene calls are TRBV11-2 and TRBJ2-7, with D tentatively TRBD2 (5 bases). V was shortened by 2 bases and J by 9 bases, with 14 bases between the two germline ends. The CDR3 totals 13 residues. Germline CDR1 is SGHAT and CDR2 is FQNNGV. The CDR3 nucleotides are TGTGCCAGCAGCTTACCAACCCGGGGTGGGCAGTACTTC. Protein sequence: CASSLPTRGGQYF.

V is TRBV29-1 and J is TRBJ2-4, with D hard to call. CDR1 and CDR2 from the germline V gene are SQVTM and ANQGSEA. The V end lost 2 bases, the J end lost 5 bases, and 10 bases lay between the germline ends. The length of the CDR3 is 13 residues. For the CDR3, the DNA is TGCAGCGTTGAATATCGAGACCAAAACATTCAGTACTTC. As protein: CSVEYRDQNIQYF.

This chain joins TRBV4-2 and TRBJ2-7; D is unclear. Per germline, CDR1 LGHNA and CDR2 YNFKEQ. The CDR3 has 12 residues. V gave up 4 bases and J gave up 5 bases, with 9 bases separating them. The CDR3 sequence is CASSPGEDEQYF. CDR3 in DNA: TGTGCCAGCAGCCCTGGTGAGGACGAGCAGTACTTC.

Of note for this clone: One junction end does not reproduce the germline sequence, and a read error may be involved. The chain employs TRBV13 and TRBJ2-6; D may correspond to TRBD1 or TRBD2 (5 bases each). Germline V gene sequence: CDR1 PRHDT, CDR2 FYEKMQ (reference sequence). CDR3 length equals 15 residues. CDR3 sequence: CASRLMGAGANVLTF. The CDR3 DNA is TGTGCCAGCCGCTTAATGGGGGCTGGGGCCAACGTCCTGACTTTC.

The chain employs TRBV5-6 and TRBJ2-3; 9 nucleotides line up with TRBD2. CDR1 is SGHDT and CDR2 is YYEEEE in the germline V gene. The CDR3 has 16 residues. V shed 1 base and J 1 base; nucleotides not matched to a gene: 4. The DNA of the CDR3 is TGTGCCAGCAGCTTGAGAGCGGGGGGACGCACAGATACGCAGTATTTT. This sequence encodes CASSLRAGGRTDTQYF.

This clone is a singleton in its sample. The chain joins TRBV9 to TRBJ2-2, with 7 nucleotides matching TRBD2. This CDR3 region has 15 residues. With 0 bases clipped from V and 1 base from J, the junction kept 0 bases outside the gene matches. Germline values: CDR1 SGDLS, CDR2 YYNGEE. The CDR3 loop reads CASSVAGGNTGELFF. The DNA of the CDR3 is TGTGCCAGCAGCGTAGCGGGGGGGAACACCGGGGAGCTGTTTTTT.

The genes are TRBV10-3 and TRBJ2-7; 9 nucleotides line up with TRBD1. The CDR3 extends over 14 amino acids. The V and J ends lost 4 bases and 2 bases, in that order; junction bases with no gene match: 3. Germline assignment: CDR1 ENHRY and CDR2 SYGVKD. CDR3 sequence: CAISGTGDPYEQYF. In DNA, the CDR3 is TGTGCCATCAGTGGGACAGGGGATCCCTACGAGCAGTACTTC.

This chain uses TRBV27 with TRBJ2-1, with D uncertain. The V gene lost 8 bases and the J gene lost 4 bases, with 9 bases spanning the gap. From germline, CDR1 is MNHEY and CDR2 SMNVEV (reference sequence). This CDR3 contains 12 residues. This chain's CDR3 is CASAEMYNEQFF. The CDR3 DNA sequence: TGTGCCAGCGCTGAGATGTACAATGAGCAGTTCTTC.

The chain links TRBV19 to TRBJ2-1; TRBD2 agrees at 9 bases. In germline, CDR1 is LNHDA, CDR2 SQIVND (reference sequence). The CDR3 totals 15 residues. The J segment lost 3 bases and the V segment lost 5 bases, leaving 5 bases of the junction unmatched. The CDR3 loop reads CASSLAGANYNEQFF. CDR3 bases: TGTGCCAGTAGTTTAGCGGGGGCAAACTACAATGAGCAGTTCTTC.

The J gene is TRBJ2-5, the V gene TRBV2; the match to TRBD1 covers 11 bases. This CDR3 has 14 residues. V dropped 5 bases and J dropped 5; count of bases not matched to a gene: 4. CDR1 and CDR2 (germline): SNHLY, FYNNEI. The CDR3 DNA follows: TGTGCCAGCAGTCCGGACAGGGGGCTGGAGACCCAGTACTTC. As protein: CASSPDRGLETQYF.